The clone carrying this T cell receptor beta chain showed up many times. The CDR3 contains 13 residues. The germline V and J ends were trimmed by 2 bases and 14 bases, with 16 bases remaining between them. Germline assignment: CDR1 SGHRS and CDR2 YFSETQ. Libraries used 2 million unsorted PBMCs kept frozen in RNAlater. These data originate in a study of neurological immune-mediated disorders. From 15-18 subjects, over 160 million TCR-beta sequences were obtained in each sequencing run. Using its own MiXCR run on the 5' RACE reads, TCRdb lists one record per CDR3 protein. This table has tens of thousands of distinct CDR3 sequences, 2.5% appearing once.

This sequence was found in a man aged 45 to 65 with multiple sclerosis. The sequencing input was PBMCs. The chain couples TRBV5-1 to TRBJ2-2, with D possibly being TRBD1 (5 bases). As DNA, the CDR3 is TGCGCCAGCAGCTTAAGGACAACGGAAATACTGTTTTTT. It codes for CASSLRTTEILFF.